What follows are 27 T cell receptor beta chains derived from one specimen sequenced in a study of T cell responses to AZD1222 COVID-19 vaccine. Libraries were prepared by immunoSEQ multiplex PCR; TCRdb keeps only in-frame clonotypes and omits some of them. The sample includes around 140,000 clones, over 90% of them seen just once. The sample was peripheral blood, taken on day 0 of MenACWY control vaccination. These receptors all come from an adult in good health.

This clone was recorded once. CDR3 sequence: CASSEERGWLPQHF. In DNA form, the CDR3 reads TGTGCCAGCAGTGAAGAAAGGGGTTGGTTGCCCCAGCATTTT. The V gene is TRBV6-1, the J gene TRBJ1-5, with a tentative D call TRBD1 (5 bases). V was shortened by 1 base and J by 9 bases, with 13 bases between the two germline ends. This CDR3 has 14 residues. Per the germline V gene, CDR1 is MNHNS and CDR2 is SASEGT.

The chain couples TRBV7-2 to TRBJ2-1, with a tentative D call TRBD2 (6 bases). Germline lookup yields CDR1 SGHTA and CDR2 FQGNSA. This CDR3 has 13 residues. V was pared by 2 bases and J by 15 bases, with 17 bases between. The CDR3 protein is CASSLIDGSFRFF. DNA for the CDR3: TGTGCCAGCAGCTTAATTGACGGGAGCTTTAGGTTCTTC.

This chain uses TRBV12-5 with TRBJ1-1; 10 positions match TRBD1. The CDR3 consists of 13 residues. In germline, CDR1 is LGHNT, CDR2 FRNRAP. The V gene end was trimmed by 4 bases and the J gene end by 11 bases; junction bases not matched to a gene: 7. The CDR3 protein is CASGSDRGQGAFF. In DNA, the CDR3 is TGTGCTAGTGGTTCCGACAGGGGGCAAGGGGCTTTCTTT.

The gene calls are TRBV4-1 and TRBJ2-1, with D perhaps TRBD1 (5 bases). V was shortened by 0 bases and J by 3 bases, with 12 bases between the two germline ends. CDR1 MGHRA and CDR2 YSYEKL come from the germline V gene. The CDR3 has 16 residues. Here the CDR3 reads CASSQDTGNNYNEQFF. CDR3 DNA: TGCGCCAGCAGCCAAGACACAGGTAATAACTACAATGAGCAGTTCTTC.

This chain connects TRBV5-4 to TRBJ2-3; D gene ambiguous. The germline CDR1 and CDR2 sequences are SGHNT and YYREEE (reference sequence). This CDR3 has 13 amino acids. V lost 4 bases and J 4 bases, leaving 10 bases between the germline ends. The CDR3 is CASSPELADTQYF. Written as DNA, the CDR3 is TGTGCCAGCAGCCCAGAATTAGCAGATACGCAGTATTTT.

The chain links TRBV4-2 to TRBJ1-5; D is unclear. This CDR3 spans 16 amino acids. V shed 0 bases and J shed 7 bases, with 16 bases lying between them. Germline CDR1 and CDR2: LGHNA and YNFKEQ. The CDR3, as DNA: TGTGCCAGCAGCCAAGATGGGGAGGGTTTATGGCAGCCCCAGCATTTT. Encoded protein: CASSQDGEGLWQPQHF.

CDR3 coding DNA: TGTGCCAGCAGTTGGGGCATGAACACTGAAGCTTTCTTT. Its translation is CASSWGMNTEAFF. This chain connects TRBV12-3 or TRBV12-4 to TRBJ1-1; a weak D match, TRBD1 (5 bases). Trimming left V 4 bases short and J 0 bases short, with 6 bases between. The CDR3 consists of 13 residues.

The V gene is TRBV12-3 or TRBV12-4, the J gene TRBJ1-5, with a tentative D call TRBD1 (5 bases). Trimming shortened V by 6 bases and J by 4 bases, and 10 bases separated the two germline ends. This CDR3 has 13 residues. The CDR3: CASSKTVNQPQHF. In DNA, the CDR3 is TGTGCCAGCAGCAAGACAGTGAATCAGCCCCAGCATTTT.

This clone came up once. The chain links TRBV9 to TRBJ2-3; the D gene could be TRBD1 or TRBD2 (5 bases each). This CDR3 is built from 18 residues. Trimming pared 0 bases from V and 4 bases from J, leaving 21 bases between. The germline V gene has CDR1 SGDLS and CDR2 YYNGEE. CDR3 protein: CASSVGAAGTLWADTQYF. Here the CDR3 DNA reads TGTGCCAGCAGCGTAGGGGCGGCCGGGACCCTCTGGGCAGATACGCAGTATTTT.

This clone was observed once. This sequence joins TRBV5-1 and TRBJ1-6; 8 nucleotides agree with TRBD1. V trimming: 4 bases; J trimming: 4 bases; junction bases outside the gene matches: 1. The CDR3 runs to 14 residues. The V gene's germline CDR1 is SGHRS and CDR2 YFSETQ. The CDR3 protein is CASSRDRYNSPLHF. The DNA of the CDR3 is TGCGCCAGCAGCAGGGACAGGTATAATTCACCCCTCCACTTT.

This chain uses TRBV9 with TRBJ1-1; maybe TRBD1 (6 bases). The V end was cut by 4 bases, the J end by 4 bases, with 14 bases between. CDR1 is SGDLS and CDR2 is YYNGEE in the germline V gene. There are 14 residues in the CDR3. The CDR3 protein is CASSTTGASTEAFF. CDR3 nucleotide sequence: TGTGCCAGCAGCACGACGGGGGCAAGCACTGAAGCTTTCTTT.

This chain joins TRBV6-1 and TRBJ2-3; no firm D call. Germline V gene lookup returns CDR1 MNHNS and CDR2 SASEGT. The CDR3 covers 15 residues. V was trimmed by 1 base and J by 0 bases, leaving 8 bases between them. Written as DNA, the CDR3 is TGTGCCAGCAGTGAAGAGATTGGGAGCACAGATACGCAGTATTTT. Translating it yields CASSEEIGSTDTQYF.

This chain joins TRBV11-1 and TRBJ1-2; D may be TRBD1 (5 bases). V was trimmed by 5 bases and J by 7 bases, leaving 11 bases between them. The CDR3 totals 12 residues. Germline loops: CDR1 SGHAT, CDR2 FQDESV (reference sequence). This CDR3 is CASSTQGLGYTF. The CDR3 DNA reads TGTGCCAGCAGCACCCAGGGTCTTGGCTACACCTTC.

This clone has a count of ten or more. The rearrangement links TRBV4-3 to TRBJ1-4; D unclear. CDR1 is LGHNA and CDR2 is YSLEER in the germline V gene. The V and J ends lost 1 base and 8 bases respectively, with 14 bases between them. This CDR3 spans 15 amino acids. The CDR3 loop is CASSQGEGGYEKLFF. The CDR3 region has the DNA TGCGCCAGCAGCCAAGGGGAAGGTGGTTACGAAAAACTGTTTTTT.

The gene calls are TRBV7-9 and TRBJ1-1; D is unclear. The germline gives CDR1 SEHNR, CDR2 FQNEAQ (reference sequence). The length of the CDR3 is 11 residues. V lost 5 bases and J lost 5, with 6 bases in between. The CDR3 here is CASSKRTEAFF. CDR3 DNA: TGTGCCAGCAGCAAGCGGACTGAAGCTTTCTTT.

The rearrangement uses TRBV6-2 or TRBV6-3 and TRBJ1-2; D not resolved. V was cut by 4 bases and J by 6 bases, with 9 bases left in between. The CDR3 consists of 12 residues. Germline loops: CDR1 MNHEY, CDR2 SVGEGT. The CDR3 nucleotides are TGTGCCAGCAGTTCCCACTGGGATGGCTACACCTTC. Its protein product is CASSSHWDGYTF.

This rearrangement joins TRBV28 to TRBJ1-1, with D unclear. The CDR3 loop spans 11 amino acids. V was trimmed by 3 bases and J by 4 bases, leaving 3 bases between them. Germline assignment: CDR1 MDHEN and CDR2 SYDVKM. The CDR3 DNA reads as TGTGCCAGCAGTTTGGGCACTGAAGCTTTCTTT. This translates into CASSLGTEAFF.

This chain joins TRBV28 and TRBJ2-2; D unresolved. Per germline, CDR1 MDHEN and CDR2 SYDVKM. The CDR3 is 14 amino acids. V lost 4 bases to trimming and J lost 3 bases, with 9 bases between them. The CDR3 sequence: CASSSLTYTGELFF. The CDR3 DNA is TGTGCCAGCAGTTCCCTCACGTACACCGGGGAGCTGTTTTTT. The full variable domain, its missing parts supplied by reference TRBV28 and TRBJ2-2, is DVKVTQSSRYLVKRTGEKVFLECVQDMDHENMFWYRQDPGLGLRLIYFSYDVKMKEKGDIPEGYSVSREKKERFSLILESASTNQTSMYLCASSSLTYTGELFFGEGSRLTVL.

The V call is TRBV7-2, the J call TRBJ2-3; no clear D gene. The germline V gene encodes CDR1 SGHTA and CDR2 FQGNSA. Trimming removed 1 base at V and 6 bases at J, with 8 bases between. The CDR3 has 13 amino acids. This CDR3 is CASSLGPRDTQYF. Here the CDR3 DNA reads TGTGCCAGCAGCTTAGGACCCCGGGATACGCAGTATTTT.

This chain links TRBV4-3 with TRBJ1-4; TRBD1 might be the D (5 bases). The CDR3 sequence is 14 residues long. V lost 3 bases and J lost 5, with 10 bases in between. The V gene's germline CDR1 is LGHNA and CDR2 YSLEER. CDR3 bases: TGCGCCAGCAGCCACCGGGACCAAAATGAAAAACTGTTTTTT. The encoded protein is CASSHRDQNEKLFF.

The rearrangement uses TRBV2 and TRBJ1-1; D gene unclear. V was pared by 2 bases and J by 10 bases, with 11 bases between. This CDR3 comprises 12 residues. Per the germline V gene, CDR1 is SNHLY and CDR2 is FYNNEI. Written as DNA, the CDR3 is TGTGCCAGCAGTGAAACGGACCTCGGAGCTTTCTTT. It translates to CASSETDLGAFF.

This rearrangement joins TRBV19 to TRBJ1-6; D gene uncertain. The V and J ends lost 1 base and 1 base respectively, with 11 bases between them. CDR3 length: 17 amino acids. Per the germline V gene, CDR1 is LNHDA and CDR2 is SQIVND (reference sequence). The CDR3 sequence is CASSIGPNLSYNSPLHF. DNA of the CDR3: TGTGCCAGTAGTATAGGACCCAATTTGTCCTATAATTCACCCCTCCACTTT.

CDR3 region: CASSLVGGSGAHGAEAFF. In nucleotides, the CDR3 is TGTGCCAGCAGCTTAGTAGGAGGATCGGGGGCGCATGGCGCTGAAGCTTTCTTT. The rearrangement joins TRBV13 to TRBJ1-1; perhaps TRBD1 as D (6 bases). The CDR3 covers 18 residues. Germline V gene data show CDR1 as PRHDT and CDR2 as FYEKMQ (reference sequence). Trimming took 1 base from V and 6 from J, leaving 24 bases between them.

J is TRBJ1-3 and V is TRBV28; TRBD1 agrees at 10 bases. This CDR3 has 15 amino acids. From germline, CDR1 is MDHEN and CDR2 SYDVKM. The trim removed 5 bases at V and 3 bases at J, leaving 4 bases unmatched. DNA for the CDR3: TGTGCCAGCAGTCGACAGGGGGCGCGTGGAAACACCATATATTTT. Translating it yields CASSRQGARGNTIYF.

The chain links TRBV19 to TRBJ1-1, with 9 bases aligning to TRBD1. V trimming: 0 bases; J trimming: 5 bases; junction bases outside the gene matches: 1. The germline V gene has CDR1 LNHDA and CDR2 SQIVND (reference sequence). CDR3 length: 14 residues. The CDR3 sequence is CASSIEGTGTEAFF. The CDR3 nucleotides are TGTGCCAGTAGTATAGAAGGGACAGGGACTGAAGCTTTCTTT.

The count of this clone is one. This chain joins TRBV7-9 and TRBJ1-1; D is undetermined. With 1 base removed from V and 3 bases from J, the gap between germline ends came to 6 bases. CDR1 and CDR2 (germline): SEHNR, FQNEAQ (reference sequence). CDR3 length: 13 amino acids. The CDR3 sequence is CASSLEGDTEAFF. The CDR3 DNA is TGTGCCAGCAGCTTAGAGGGAGACACTGAAGCTTTCTTT.

The chain recombines TRBV30 with TRBJ2-1; 7 bases are a match to TRBD2. The CDR3 length is 16 residues. The junction had 11 bases not matched to a gene; V was cut back by 0 bases and J by 6 bases. Germline assignment: CDR1 GTSNPN and CDR2 SVGIG (reference sequence). CDR3: CAWSVPWEGRGNEQFF. CDR3 DNA sequence: TGTGCCTGGAGTGTACCTTGGGAAGGGAGGGGCAATGAGCAGTTCTTC.